One sample yielded the 16 T cell receptor beta chains listed below, sequenced in a study of blood T cell repertoires in COVID-19. Produced via immunoSEQ multiplex PCR; TCRdb's table is partial and in-frame only. In the table there are about 76,000 clones, 70% to 90% of which are singletons. Material for sequencing was peripheral blood. The receptors derive from a woman in her sixties with acute or convalescent COVID-19.

V is TRBV6-5 and J is TRBJ2-5; 9 bases match TRBD1. With 0 bases clipped from V and 5 bases from J, the junction kept 7 bases outside the gene matches. Germline lookup yields CDR1 MNHEY and CDR2 SVGAGI. There are 16 residues in the CDR3. The CDR3 bases are TGTGCCAGCAGTTACTCGGGACAGGGATTGGGCGAGACCCAGTACTTC. Encoded protein: CASSYSGQGLGETQYF.

The chain joins TRBV11-2 to TRBJ1-2; 7 bases agree with TRBD1. This CDR3 has 15 residues. With V trimmed by 3 bases and J by 2 bases, 6 bases remained unmatched. Germline V CDR1 and CDR2: SGHAT, FQNNGV. The chain's CDR3 is CASSFSTGMNYGYTF. As DNA, the CDR3 is TGTGCCAGCAGCTTTTCGACAGGGATGAACTATGGCTACACCTTC.

The chain combines TRBV7-2 with TRBJ1-2; D call uncertain. The CDR3 totals 13 residues. Trimming shortened V by 1 base and J by 5 bases, and 8 bases separated the two germline ends. Germline loops: CDR1 SGHTA, CDR2 FQGNSA. The CDR3 loop reads CASSLDSTYGYTF. The CDR3 DNA reads as TGTGCCAGCAGCTTAGACAGCACATATGGCTACACCTTC.

The chain carries TRBV6-1 and TRBJ2-5; TRBD2 aligns across 9 bases. This CDR3 is built from 16 residues. Germline V lookup: CDR1 MNHNS, CDR2 SASEGT. V was clipped by 0 bases and J by 3 bases; unmatched bases: 5. The CDR3 protein is CASSEARRGGKETQYF. In nucleotides, the CDR3 is TGTGCCAGCAGTGAAGCGCGGCGGGGGGGAAAAGAGACCCAGTACTTC.

This CDR3 is CATGQGGSYEQYV. CDR3 nucleotide sequence: TGTGCCACTGGACAGGGGGGGTCCTACGAGCAGTACGTC. The chain employs TRBV10-3 and TRBJ2-7, with 10 bases aligning to TRBD1. Trimming at V came to 10 bases and at J to 1 base, leaving 4 bases not matched to a gene. Germline CDR1 is ENHRY and CDR2 is SYGVKD. The CDR3 runs to 13 residues.

This clone was counted only a few times. CDR3 nucleotide sequence: TGTGCCAGCAGCGTAAGATCTCAGGGCCTGGGGAACACTGAAGCTTTCTTT. Residues: CASSVRSQGLGNTEAFF. The rearrangement uses TRBV9 and TRBJ1-1; possible D gene TRBD1, 5 bases. Trimming cost V 1 base and J 1 base, with 17 bases left between them. CDR1 is SGDLS, CDR2 YYNGEE, per germline. The CDR3 extends over 17 amino acids.

The gene calls are TRBV6-1 and TRBJ2-7, with a tentative D call TRBD1 (6 bases). In germline, CDR1 is MNHNS, CDR2 SASEGT. CDR3 length equals 15 residues. V was pared by 3 bases and J by 2 bases, with 14 bases between. The CDR3 protein is CASSELQGAPYEQYF. The CDR3 bases are TGTGCCAGCAGTGAGTTACAGGGTGCCCCCTACGAGCAGTACTTC.

This chain connects TRBV19 to TRBJ1-4; D is perhaps TRBD1 (6 bases). The V gene lost 9 bases and the J gene lost 6 bases, with 11 bases spanning the gap. Germline CDR1 is LNHDA and CDR2 is SQIVND (reference sequence). The CDR3 has 12 residues. The CDR3 DNA sequence: TGTGCCAGCGGGGGGCGAGATGAAAAACTGTTTTTT. As protein: CASGGRDEKLFF. Full variable domain (missing parts from reference TRBV19 and TRBJ1-4): DGGITQSPKYLFRKEGQNVTLSCEQNLNHDAMYWYRQDPGQGLRLIYYSQIVNDFQKGDIAEGYSVSREKKESFPLTVTSAQKNPTAFYLCASGGRDEKLFFGSGTQLSVL.

The chain has TRBV2 and TRBJ1-5, with D possibly matching TRBD1 (5 bases). CDR3 length: 11 amino acids. From germline, CDR1 is SNHLY and CDR2 FYNNEI. Trimming shortened V by 5 bases and J by 11 bases, and 10 bases separated the two germline ends. This CDR3 is CASSYQGAQHF. The CDR3 nucleotides read TGTGCCAGCAGTTACCAGGGTGCCCAGCATTTT.

The chain joins TRBV12-5 to TRBJ2-7; 7 positions match TRBD1. This CDR3 region has 17 residues. Trimming at V came to 1 base and at J to 2 bases, leaving 11 bases not matched to a gene. CDR1 and CDR2 (germline): LGHNT, FRNRAP. CDR3 loop: CASGLGPTGISAYEQYF. Here the CDR3 DNA reads TGTGCTAGTGGTTTGGGACCGACAGGGATTAGCGCCTACGAGCAGTACTTC.

V and J are TRBV12-3 or TRBV12-4 and TRBJ1-2, with D tentatively TRBD1 (6 bases). This CDR3 is 12 amino acids long. V shed 7 bases and J shed 7 bases, with 13 bases lying between them. The CDR3 coding sequence is TGTGCCAGCACCTCTCAAGGGGGTGGCTACACCTTC. Translation gives CASTSQGGGYTF.

The chain recombines TRBV24-1 with TRBJ2-3, with D maybe TRBD1 (6 bases). The CDR3 extends over 16 amino acids. V lost 3 bases and J 3 bases, leaving 15 bases between the germline ends. Germline CDR1 and CDR2: KGHDR and SFDVKD. The CDR3 loop is CATSDRAGALTDTQYF. CDR3 bases: TGTGCCACCAGTGATAGAGCAGGGGCTTTAACAGATACGCAGTATTTT.

V gene TRBV27 combines with J gene TRBJ1-1, with D unclear. Trimming shortened V by 1 base and J by 0 bases, and 9 bases separated the two germline ends. The CDR3 length is 15 residues. In germline, CDR1 is MNHEY, CDR2 SMNVEV (reference sequence). CDR3 nucleotides: TGTGCCAGCAGTTTATTAGCCAGCTTGAACACTGAAGCTTTCTTT. This sequence encodes CASSLLASLNTEAFF.

The gene calls are TRBV5-4 and TRBJ1-2, with D tentatively TRBD1 (5 bases). The CDR3 runs 15 residues. V gave up 4 bases and J gave up 4 bases, with 17 bases separating them. Germline V CDR1 and CDR2: SGHNT, YYREEE (reference sequence). The CDR3 sequence: CASSRGEVGLYGYTF. CDR3 in DNA: TGTGCCAGCAGCCGGGGGGAGGTAGGACTCTATGGCTACACCTTC.

CDR3 bases: TGTGCCACCAGTGGTGTGACAGATAGCACAGATACGCAGTATTTT. This encodes CATSGVTDSTDTQYF. The chain employs TRBV24-1 and TRBJ2-3, with D perhaps TRBD1 (5 bases). This CDR3 is built from 15 residues. Germline V CDR1 and CDR2: KGHDR, SFDVKD. Trimming took 5 bases from V and 0 from J, leaving 11 bases between them.

V usage is TRBV7-2 and J usage is TRBJ2-5; D might be TRBD2 (6 bases). The CDR3 consists of 15 residues. Germline CDR1 is SGHTA and CDR2 is FQGNSA. V lost 5 bases to trimming and J lost 4 bases, with 17 bases between them. This CDR3 reads CASSGAGLFPETQYF. As DNA, the CDR3 is TGTGCCAGCAGCGGCGCGGGACTTTTCCCAGAGACCCAGTACTTC.